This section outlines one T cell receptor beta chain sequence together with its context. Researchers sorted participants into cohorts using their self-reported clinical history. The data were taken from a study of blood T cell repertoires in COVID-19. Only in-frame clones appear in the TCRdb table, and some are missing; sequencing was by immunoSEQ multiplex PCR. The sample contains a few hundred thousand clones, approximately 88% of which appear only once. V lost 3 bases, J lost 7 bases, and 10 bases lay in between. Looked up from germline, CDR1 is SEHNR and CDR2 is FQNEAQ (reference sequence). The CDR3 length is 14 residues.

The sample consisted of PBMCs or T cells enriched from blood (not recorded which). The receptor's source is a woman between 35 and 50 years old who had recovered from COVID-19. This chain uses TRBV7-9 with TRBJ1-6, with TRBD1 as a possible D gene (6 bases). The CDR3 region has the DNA TGTGCCAGCAGCTTGGACAGCCAAAATTCACCCCTCCACTTT. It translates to CASSLDSQNSPLHF.